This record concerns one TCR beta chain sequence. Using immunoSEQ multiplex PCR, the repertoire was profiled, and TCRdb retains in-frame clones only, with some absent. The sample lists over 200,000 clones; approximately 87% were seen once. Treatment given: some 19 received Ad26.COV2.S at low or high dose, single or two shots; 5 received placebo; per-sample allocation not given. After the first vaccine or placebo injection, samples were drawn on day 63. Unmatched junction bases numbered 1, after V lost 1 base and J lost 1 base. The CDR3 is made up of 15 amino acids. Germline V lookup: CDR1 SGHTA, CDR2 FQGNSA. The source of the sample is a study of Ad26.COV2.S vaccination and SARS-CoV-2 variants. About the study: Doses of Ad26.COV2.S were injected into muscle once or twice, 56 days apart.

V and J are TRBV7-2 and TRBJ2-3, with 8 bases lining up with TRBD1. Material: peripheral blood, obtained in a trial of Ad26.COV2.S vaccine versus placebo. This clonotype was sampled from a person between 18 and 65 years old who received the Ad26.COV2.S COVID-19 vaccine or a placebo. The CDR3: CASSLGGQGTDTQYF. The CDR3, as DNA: TGTGCCAGCAGCTTAGGGGGACAGGGCACAGATACGCAGTATTTT.